Listed here are 24 T cell receptor beta chains from one sample, sequenced in a study of shared clonotypes between healthy human individuals. Clones were read by immunoSEQ multiplex PCR, and TCRdb kept only the in-frame ones, dropping some. The sample yields about 1.1 million clones, around three quarters seen once. The sequencing input was memory CD4+ T cells from PBMCs. Regarding subset: CD45RA-negative fraction. The receptors come from a man aged 18 to 29 in good health. Some clones in this sample may be carry-over from other donors' samples.

The sample holds one count of this clone. CDR3 coding DNA: TGTGCCAGCTCACCATACCTCGCTAACTATGGCTACACCTTC. This encodes CASSPYLANYGYTF. The chain employs TRBV18 and TRBJ1-2; no clear D gene. The V end lost 2 bases, the J end lost 0 bases, and 7 bases lay between the germline ends. Looked up from germline, CDR1 is KGHSH and CDR2 is LQKENI. CDR3 length: 14 amino acids.

A remark on this clone: A read error may explain this, as a much larger clone is one base away. The same CDR3 can be traced to other DNA sequences in this sample. V is TRBV2 and J is TRBJ1-4, with a possible D match to TRBD1 (5 bases). CDR3 length: 13 residues. The V gene lost 3 bases and the J gene lost 14 bases, with 16 bases spanning the gap. Germline V lookup: CDR1 SNHLY, CDR2 FYNNEI. In DNA form, the CDR3 reads TGTGCCAGCAGTGAGGAGGGTGGGACGTCCCTGTTTTTT. Translated: CASSEEGGTSLFF.

The gene calls are TRBV28 and TRBJ2-5; 8 bases match TRBD1. There are 13 residues in the CDR3. Germline CDR1 and CDR2: MDHEN and SYDVKM. The V segment lost 4 bases and the J segment 7 bases; nucleotides outside the gene matches: 5. In nucleotides, the CDR3 is TGTGCCAGCAGTTCCGGACAGGGCCGGACCCAGTACTTC. Amino acid sequence: CASSSGQGRTQYF.

The rearrangement joins TRBV5-6 to TRBJ2-7; no clear D gene. The germline V gene has CDR1 SGHDT and CDR2 YYEEEE. This CDR3 spans 14 amino acids. V gave up 2 bases and J gave up 2 bases, with 11 bases separating them. The CDR3 reads CASSFGLEAYEQYF. The CDR3 DNA sequence: TGTGCCAGCAGCTTTGGTCTAGAAGCCTACGAGCAGTACTTC.

The J gene is TRBJ1-2, the V gene TRBV2; no firm D call. This CDR3 is 14 amino acids long. Deletions cut 6 bases from V and 0 bases from J, with 11 bases between. The germline V gene has CDR1 SNHLY and CDR2 FYNNEI. CDR3: CASRRGTANYGYTF. The CDR3 coding sequence is TGTGCCAGCAGACGGGGTACGGCTAACTATGGCTACACCTTC.

V and J are TRBV29-1 and TRBJ2-7, with 10 bases fitting TRBD1. The V gene's germline CDR1 is SQVTM and CDR2 ANQGSEA. J lost 5 bases, V lost 7 bases, and 8 bases had no gene match. The CDR3 is 13 amino acids. This CDR3 is CSGKGQGFHEQYF. As DNA, the CDR3 is TGCAGCGGGAAGGGACAGGGGTTCCACGAGCAGTACTTC.

V is TRBV7-6 and J is TRBJ2-1, with D tentatively TRBD1 (6 bases). Germline assignment: CDR1 SGHVS and CDR2 FNYEAQ. The germline V and J ends were trimmed by 1 base and 0 bases, with 7 bases remaining between them. There are 15 residues in the CDR3. The CDR3 loop is CASSLGDNSYNEQFF. In DNA form, the CDR3 reads TGTGCCAGCAGCTTAGGGGACAACTCCTACAATGAGCAGTTCTTC. The complete variable domain, with remaining parts taken from reference TRBV7-6 and TRBJ2-1, reads GAGVSQSPRYKVTKRGQDVALRCDPISGHVSLYWYRQALGQGPEFLTYFNYEAQQDKSGLPNDRFSAERPEGSISTLTIQRTEQRDSAMYRCASSLGDNSYNEQFFGPGTRLTVL.

This sequence joins TRBV14 and TRBJ2-1; TRBD2 aligns across 10 bases. In germline, CDR1 is SGHDN, CDR2 FVKESK. This CDR3 is 16 amino acids long. The V and J ends lost 1 base and 3 bases, in that order; junction bases with no gene match: 3. The CDR3 sequence is CASSQGAGGIYNEQFF. The CDR3 coding sequence is TGTGCCAGCAGCCAAGGAGCGGGAGGGATCTACAATGAGCAGTTCTTC.

The chain employs TRBV4-1 and TRBJ1-3; D not certain. CDR3 length: 15 amino acids. CDR1 is MGHRA and CDR2 is YSYEKL in the germline V gene. Trimming removed 0 bases at V and 3 bases at J, with 9 bases between. This CDR3 is CASSQESWGGNTIYF. Here the CDR3 DNA reads TGCGCCAGCAGCCAAGAAAGCTGGGGTGGAAACACCATATATTTT.

As concerns this clone: A read error may explain this, as a much larger clone is one base away. Additional DNA sequences in this sample encode the identical CDR3. The V call is TRBV10-3, the J call TRBJ2-1; 9 positions agree with TRBD1. Trimming removed 4 bases from V and 6 bases from J; junction bases left unmatched: 4. Germline CDR1 ENHRY, CDR2 SYGVKD. The CDR3 is 14 amino acids. The CDR3 spells CAISAQGAINEQFF. Written as DNA, the CDR3 is TGTGCCATCAGTGCACAGGGGGCAATCAATGAGCAGTTCTTC.

The CDR3 protein is CASSAETGFPSYEQYF. The CDR3 nucleotides read TGTGCCAGCAGCGCCGAAACAGGATTTCCCTCCTACGAGCAGTACTTC. The rearrangement uses TRBV5-4 and TRBJ2-7; the D gene is possibly TRBD1 (5 bases). V lost 4 bases and J lost 0, with 17 bases in between. Germline values: CDR1 SGHNT, CDR2 YYREEE (reference sequence). This CDR3 is 16 amino acids long.

The chain carries TRBV7-2 and TRBJ2-7, with D unclear. From germline, CDR1 is SGHTA and CDR2 FQGNSA. V lost 0 bases, J lost 3 bases, and 6 bases lay in between. The CDR3 is 13 residues long. The CDR3 is CASSLASIYEQYF. CDR3 in DNA: TGTGCCAGCAGCTTAGCATCTATCTACGAGCAGTACTTC.

This clone has a single count. The CDR3 here is CASSGNRGPTAYNEQFF. The CDR3 DNA reads as TGTGCCAGTAGTGGGAACAGGGGGCCTACAGCCTACAATGAGCAGTTCTTC. This chain joins TRBV19 and TRBJ2-1, with 9 bases aligning to TRBD1. CDR3 length: 17 residues. Germline-derived CDR1 and CDR2 are LNHDA and SQIVND (reference sequence). The V segment lost 5 bases and the J segment 2 bases; nucleotides outside the gene matches: 10.

About this clone: A much larger clone differs by one base, so this may be a read error. This sample includes further DNA sequences coding for the same CDR3. This sequence joins TRBV4-2 and TRBJ2-3; 11 bases agree with TRBD2. Germline CDR1 reads LGHNA; CDR2 reads YNFKEQ. This CDR3 has 16 residues. V was clipped by 1 base and J by 0 bases; unmatched bases: 0. The CDR3 DNA follows: TGTGCCAGCAGCCAAGGACTAGCGGGGAGCACAGATACGCAGTATTTT. This sequence encodes CASSQGLAGSTDTQYF.

J is TRBJ2-7 and V is TRBV2, with 11 bases aligning to TRBD1. CDR3 size: 15 residues. CDR1 is SNHLY and CDR2 is FYNNEI in the germline V gene. The J segment lost 1 base and the V segment lost 5 bases, leaving 4 bases of the junction unmatched. CDR3 bases: TGTGCCAGCAGTCTGGGACAGGGGGTGTCCTACGAGCAGTACTTC. It specifies CASSLGQGVSYEQYF.

The CDR3 DNA is TGTGCCAGCAGCTCTCTGTCCGGGACAGTCTACAATGAGCAGTTCTTC. Amino acids: CASSSLSGTVYNEQFF. This chain connects TRBV28 to TRBJ2-1, with TRBD1 matching over 7 bases. Trimming removed 6 bases from V and 3 bases from J; junction bases left unmatched: 11. The CDR3 is 16 amino acids. Germline V gene lookup returns CDR1 MDHEN and CDR2 SYDVKM.

The chain couples TRBV6-1 to TRBJ1-5, with D maybe TRBD1 (5 bases). Per the germline V gene, CDR1 is MNHNS and CDR2 is SASEGT. The CDR3 covers 13 residues. V was trimmed by 4 bases and J by 6 bases, leaving 10 bases between them. The CDR3 DNA reads as TGTGCCAGCAGTGGACAGATCGGTCAGCCCCAGCATTTT. The encoded protein is CASSGQIGQPQHF.

This chain joins TRBV11-2 and TRBJ2-7, with 7 bases aligning to TRBD2. The CDR3 loop spans 15 amino acids. The germline V gene encodes CDR1 SGHAT and CDR2 FQNNGV. With V trimmed by 5 bases and J by 2 bases, 9 bases remained unmatched. The CDR3 nucleotides read TGTGCCAGCAGCCCAGGTCTGGGGGGGGCCTACGAGCAGTACTTC. As protein: CASSPGLGGAYEQYF.

As for this clone: This sample also contains other DNA sequences that code for the same CDR3. The chain employs TRBV29-1 and TRBJ2-5, with 10 positions matching TRBD2. Germline V CDR1 and CDR2: SQVTM, ANQGSEA. This CDR3 spans 16 amino acids. The ends lost 2 bases at V and 1 base at J; junction bases unmatched: 7. CDR3 sequence: CSVETPGLAVQETQYF. DNA for the CDR3: TGCAGCGTTGAAACCCCCGGACTAGCGGTCCAAGAGACCCAGTACTTC.

The rearrangement joins TRBV10-3 to TRBJ2-7, with 7 bases matching TRBD1. The CDR3 extends over 17 amino acids. V was clipped by 4 bases and J by 3 bases; unmatched bases: 15. Looked up from germline, CDR1 is ENHRY and CDR2 is SYGVKD. The CDR3 spells CAISGDNRGNLIYEQYF. Here the CDR3 DNA reads TGTGCCATCAGTGGGGATAACAGGGGAAACCTAATCTACGAGCAGTACTTC.

As to this clone: A far larger clone is only one base removed, so a read error is likely. Other nucleotide sequences from this sample produce the same CDR3. The V gene is TRBV5-1, the J gene TRBJ2-5; the D is unclear. The CDR3 is made up of 11 amino acids. Trimming stripped 2 bases from V and 4 bases from J, with 3 bases between. Germline V CDR1 and CDR2: SGHRS, YFSETQ. The CDR3 is CASSLRETQYF. In DNA form, the CDR3 reads TGCGCCAGCAGCTTAAGAGAGACCCAGTACTTC.

This rearrangement joins TRBV19 to TRBJ2-7; unclear D gene. Germline values: CDR1 LNHDA, CDR2 SQIVND (reference sequence). V was pared by 1 base and J by 2 bases, with 12 bases between. The CDR3 extends over 15 amino acids. The CDR3 coding sequence is TGTGCCAGTAGTATAGGCGATTTTAGTACCTACGAGCAGTACTTC. It is translated as CASSIGDFSTYEQYF. The entire variable domain, with the rest obtained from reference TRBV19 and TRBJ2-7, is as follows: DGGITQSPKYLFRKEGQNVTLSCEQNLNHDAMYWYRQDPGQGLRLIYYSQIVNDFQKGDIAEGYSVSREKKESFPLTVTSAQKNPTAFYLCASSIGDFSTYEQYFGPGTRLTVT.

This chain uses TRBV5-5 with TRBJ2-7, with 8 bases fitting TRBD1. The CDR3 sequence is 13 residues long. Looked up from germline, CDR1 is SGHKS and CDR2 is YYEKEE (reference sequence). V was clipped by 3 bases and J by 3 bases; unmatched bases: 2. The CDR3 loop is CASSYTGGYEQYF. As DNA, the CDR3 is TGTGCCAGCAGCTACACAGGGGGCTACGAGCAGTACTTC.

The sample holds one count of this clone. V gene TRBV28 combines with J gene TRBJ2-7; 14 positions agree with TRBD2. CDR3 length: 16 amino acids. With V trimmed by 6 bases and J by 6 bases, 10 bases remained unmatched. CDR1 and CDR2 from the germline V gene are MDHEN and SYDVKM. Written as DNA, the CDR3 is TGTGCCAGCAGGGAACCGGGACTAGCGGGAGTCGGCGAGCAGTACTTC. This translates into CASREPGLAGVGEQYF.